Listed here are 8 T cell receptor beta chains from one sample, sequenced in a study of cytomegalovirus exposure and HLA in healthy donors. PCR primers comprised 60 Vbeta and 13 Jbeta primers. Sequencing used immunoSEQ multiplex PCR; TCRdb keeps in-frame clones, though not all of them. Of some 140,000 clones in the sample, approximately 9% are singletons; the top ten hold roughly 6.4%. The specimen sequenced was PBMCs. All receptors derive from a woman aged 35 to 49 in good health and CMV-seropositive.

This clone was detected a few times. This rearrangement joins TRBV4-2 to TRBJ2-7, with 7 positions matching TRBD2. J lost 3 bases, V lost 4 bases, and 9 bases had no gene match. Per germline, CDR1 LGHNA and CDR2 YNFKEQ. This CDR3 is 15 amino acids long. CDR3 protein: CASSPPGGRYYEQYF. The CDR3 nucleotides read TGTGCCAGCAGCCCCCCGGGAGGCAGGTACTACGAGCAGTACTTC.

Here the CDR3 reads CASSSDRAGYGYTF. DNA of the CDR3: TGTGCCAGCAGTTCCGACAGGGCAGGCTATGGCTACACCTTC. The chain is built from TRBV7-2 and TRBJ1-2; 7 nucleotides agree with TRBD1. V trimming: 6 bases; J trimming: 4 bases; junction bases outside the gene matches: 8. The germline V gene has CDR1 SGHTA and CDR2 FQGNSA. The CDR3 loop spans 14 amino acids. Full variable domain (outside the CDR3, taken from reference TRBV7-2 and TRBJ1-2): GAGVSQSPSNKVTEKGKDVELRCDPISGHTALYWYRQSLGQGLEFLIYFQGNSAPDKSGLPSDRFSAERTGGSVSTLTIQRTQQEDSAVYLCASSSDRAGYGYTFGSGTRLTVV.

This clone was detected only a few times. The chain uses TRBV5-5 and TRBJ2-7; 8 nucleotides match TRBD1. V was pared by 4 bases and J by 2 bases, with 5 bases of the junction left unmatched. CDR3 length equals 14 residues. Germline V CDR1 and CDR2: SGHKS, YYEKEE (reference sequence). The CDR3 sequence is CASSQGQAPYEQYF. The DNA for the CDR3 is TGTGCCAGCAGCCAGGGACAGGCCCCCTACGAGCAGTACTTC.

As DNA, the CDR3 is TGTGCCAGCAGCTTGGAGGGCCTAGCGGCAGAGACCCAGTACTTC. This sequence encodes CASSLEGLAAETQYF. The chain has TRBV5-5 and TRBJ2-5; TRBD2 matches 7 bases. V lost 0 bases, J lost 4 bases, and 6 bases stayed unmatched. Germline V gives CDR1 SGHKS, CDR2 YYEKEE (reference sequence). There are 15 residues in the CDR3.

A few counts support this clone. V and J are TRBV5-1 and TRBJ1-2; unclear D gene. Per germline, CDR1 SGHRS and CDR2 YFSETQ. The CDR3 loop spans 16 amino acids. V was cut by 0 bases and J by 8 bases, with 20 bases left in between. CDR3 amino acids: CASSLAGGRSGMGYTF. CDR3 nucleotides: TGCGCCAGCAGCTTGGCCGGAGGGAGGTCTGGTATGGGCTACACCTTC.

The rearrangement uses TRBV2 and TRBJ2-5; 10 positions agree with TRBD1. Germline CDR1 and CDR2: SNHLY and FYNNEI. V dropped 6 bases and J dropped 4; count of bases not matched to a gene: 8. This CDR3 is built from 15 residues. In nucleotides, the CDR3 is TGTGCCAGCAGCCAGGGACAGGGGTTCGGAGAGACCCAGTACTTC. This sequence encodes CASSQGQGFGETQYF. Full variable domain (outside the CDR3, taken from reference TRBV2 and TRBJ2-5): EPEVTQTPSHQVTQMGQEVILRCVPISNHLYFYWYRQILGQKVEFLVSFYNNEISEKSEIFDDQFSVERPDGSNFTLKIRSTKLEDSAMYFCASSQGQGFGETQYFGPGTRLLVL.

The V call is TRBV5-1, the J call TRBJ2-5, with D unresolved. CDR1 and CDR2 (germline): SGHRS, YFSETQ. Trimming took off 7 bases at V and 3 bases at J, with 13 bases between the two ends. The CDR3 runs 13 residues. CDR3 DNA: TGCGCCAGCGAATCGTCAGTTGAAGAGACCCAGTACTTC. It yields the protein CASESSVEETQYF.

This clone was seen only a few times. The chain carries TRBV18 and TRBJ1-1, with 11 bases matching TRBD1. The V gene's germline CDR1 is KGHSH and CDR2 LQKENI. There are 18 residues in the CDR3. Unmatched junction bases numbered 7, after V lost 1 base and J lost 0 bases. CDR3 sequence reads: CASSPQGQGGGLNTEAFF. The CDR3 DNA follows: TGTGCCAGCTCACCACAGGGACAGGGGGGGGGCCTGAACACTGAAGCTTTCTTT.